Reported below is one TCR beta chain. Antigen specificity is unknown. This may come from a read error, since a much larger clone is one base off. This likely comes from a read error, as the CDR3 has no conserved phenylalanine or tryptophan at its end. This sample's RNA came from whole unsorted tissue. Distant lung tissue was collected more than 3 cm away from the tumor edge. The library came from three nested PCR rounds adapted from ARM-PCR protocols. TCRdb re-derived calls from the multiplex PCR reads in MiXCR, one entry per CDR3 protein. Among 52,000 or so distinct CDR3 sequences listed, 74% were seen once. The data originate from a study of tumor and adjacent non-tumor tissue in lung cancer. Study-level information: On average, productive TCRbeta reads reached 4 million to 4.5 million per sample.

Study observations and caveats: Tumor TCR diversity, when higher, was linked to shorter survival. Tumor tissue had significantly higher TCR diversity than normal lung. Top 100 clones took a larger repertoire share in normal lung.

The sample consisted of distant non-tumor lung tissue. This TCR derives from an older woman with non-small cell lung cancer.

This chain's CDR3 is CARSFIPRGTEAFL. The CDR3 nucleotides read TGTGCCAGGAGCTTTATTCCGAGGGGCACTGAAGCTTTCCTT. This chain connects TRBV5-4 to TRBJ1-1; D may be TRBD1 (5 bases). Germline V CDR1 and CDR2: SGHNT, YYREEE (reference sequence). This CDR3 has 14 residues.